Listed below are T cell receptor beta chains from one sample, sequenced in a study of OX40 agonist ivuxolimab in advanced cancers. Sequencing was performed with immunoSEQ multiplex PCR; in TCRdb, only in-frame clones are kept and a portion is missing. Among 60,000 or so clones, approximately 90% were seen once, and the ten largest hold around 0.8%. The material sequenced was CD4+ or CD8+ T cells sorted from blood, taken in a trial of the OX40 agonist ivuxolimab. The receptors stem from an adult with an advanced solid tumor such as melanoma, head and neck, liver or kidney cancer. The CDR3 runs from the conserved cysteine through the conserved F or W. Each record gives: V gene, D gene, clone size, J gene, CDR3 protein, CDR3 DNA. The D gene is left open where the match is weak. Expanded clones are given a class, and other clones once, few, many or no size at all.

V gene: TRBV28
D gene: NA
clone size: NA
J gene: TRBJ1-4
CDR3 protein: CASSAGQILNEKLFF
CDR3 DNA: TGTGCCAGCAGTGCAGGACAGATACTTAATGAAAAACTGTTTTTT

V gene: TRBV5-1
D gene: TRBD2
clone size: NA
J gene: TRBJ2-2
CDR3 protein: CASSEGLLNTGELFF
CDR3 DNA: TGCGCCAGCAGCGAGGGACTATTGAACACCGGGGAGCTGTTTTTT

V gene: TRBV10-1
D gene: NA
clone size: NA
J gene: TRBJ1-3
CDR3 protein: CASSRGTSNTIYF
CDR3 DNA: TGCGCCAGCAGTAGGGGGACCTCTAACACCATATATTTT

V gene: TRBV5-6
D gene: NA
clone size: once
J gene: TRBJ2-2
CDR3 protein: CASSRDPLGTGELFF
CDR3 DNA: TGTGCCAGCAGCCGTGACCCACTCGGGACCGGGGAGCTGTTTTTT

V gene: TRBV5-6
D gene: TRBD1
clone size: NA
J gene: TRBJ1-4
CDR3 protein: CASSLGVDRVREKLFF
CDR3 DNA: TGTGCCAGCAGCTTGGGGGTTGACAGGGTGAGGGAAAAACTGTTTTTT

V gene: TRBV29-1
D gene: NA
clone size: NA
J gene: TRBJ1-2
CDR3 protein: CSVPAAGYTF
CDR3 DNA: TGCAGCGTGCCCGCGGCTGGCTACACCTTC

V gene: TRBV28
D gene: NA
clone size: NA
J gene: TRBJ2-7
CDR3 protein: CASSENRGLNSYEQYF
CDR3 DNA: TGTGCCAGCAGCGAGAATAGGGGCCTGAACTCCTACGAGCAGTACTTC

V gene: TRBV10-3
D gene: NA
clone size: NA
J gene: TRBJ1-2
CDR3 protein: CAISEPSGGYGYTF
CDR3 DNA: TGTGCCATCAGTGAGCCCTCGGGGGGGTATGGCTACACCTTC

V gene: TRBV15
D gene: TRBD2
clone size: NA
J gene: TRBJ2-3
CDR3 protein: CATSRDLAADTQYF
CDR3 DNA: TGTGCCACCAGCAGAGATCTAGCGGCCGATACGCAGTATTTT

V gene: TRBV28
D gene: TRBD1
clone size: few
J gene: TRBJ1-2
CDR3 protein: CASIRQGARGYTF
CDR3 DNA: TGTGCCAGCATAAGACAGGGGGCGCGTGGCTACACCTTC

V gene: TRBV14
D gene: NA
clone size: once
J gene: TRBJ2-7
CDR3 protein: CASSQEGGTLASSSYEQYF
CDR3 DNA: TGTGCCAGCAGCCAAGAGGGTGGGACCCTGGCTTCTTCCTCCTACGAGCAGTACTTC

V gene: TRBV4-2
D gene: TRBD1
clone size: NA
J gene: TRBJ2-7
CDR3 protein: CASSQDLTGGTYEQYF
CDR3 DNA: TGTGCCAGCAGCCAAGATCTGACAGGGGGCACCTACGAGCAGTACTTC

V gene: TRBV5-6
D gene: NA
clone size: once
J gene: TRBJ2-5
CDR3 protein: CASSLAGSVQETQYF
CDR3 DNA: TGTGCCAGCAGCTTGGCCGGGTCGGTCCAAGAGACCCAGTACTTC

V gene: TRBV10-1
D gene: NA
clone size: once
J gene: TRBJ1-2
CDR3 protein: CASSESPDRGYTF
CDR3 DNA: TGCGCCAGCAGTGAGTCGCCCGACAGAGGCTACACCTTC

V gene: TRBV4-2
D gene: NA
clone size: NA
J gene: TRBJ2-7
CDR3 protein: CASSQDRTDYEQYF
CDR3 DNA: TGTGCCAGCAGCCAAGATCGGACAGACTACGAGCAGTACTTC

V gene: TRBV28
D gene: NA
clone size: NA
J gene: TRBJ1-4
CDR3 protein: CASLGTSEKLFF
CDR3 DNA: TGTGCCAGCCTAGGGACATCTGAAAAACTGTTTTTT